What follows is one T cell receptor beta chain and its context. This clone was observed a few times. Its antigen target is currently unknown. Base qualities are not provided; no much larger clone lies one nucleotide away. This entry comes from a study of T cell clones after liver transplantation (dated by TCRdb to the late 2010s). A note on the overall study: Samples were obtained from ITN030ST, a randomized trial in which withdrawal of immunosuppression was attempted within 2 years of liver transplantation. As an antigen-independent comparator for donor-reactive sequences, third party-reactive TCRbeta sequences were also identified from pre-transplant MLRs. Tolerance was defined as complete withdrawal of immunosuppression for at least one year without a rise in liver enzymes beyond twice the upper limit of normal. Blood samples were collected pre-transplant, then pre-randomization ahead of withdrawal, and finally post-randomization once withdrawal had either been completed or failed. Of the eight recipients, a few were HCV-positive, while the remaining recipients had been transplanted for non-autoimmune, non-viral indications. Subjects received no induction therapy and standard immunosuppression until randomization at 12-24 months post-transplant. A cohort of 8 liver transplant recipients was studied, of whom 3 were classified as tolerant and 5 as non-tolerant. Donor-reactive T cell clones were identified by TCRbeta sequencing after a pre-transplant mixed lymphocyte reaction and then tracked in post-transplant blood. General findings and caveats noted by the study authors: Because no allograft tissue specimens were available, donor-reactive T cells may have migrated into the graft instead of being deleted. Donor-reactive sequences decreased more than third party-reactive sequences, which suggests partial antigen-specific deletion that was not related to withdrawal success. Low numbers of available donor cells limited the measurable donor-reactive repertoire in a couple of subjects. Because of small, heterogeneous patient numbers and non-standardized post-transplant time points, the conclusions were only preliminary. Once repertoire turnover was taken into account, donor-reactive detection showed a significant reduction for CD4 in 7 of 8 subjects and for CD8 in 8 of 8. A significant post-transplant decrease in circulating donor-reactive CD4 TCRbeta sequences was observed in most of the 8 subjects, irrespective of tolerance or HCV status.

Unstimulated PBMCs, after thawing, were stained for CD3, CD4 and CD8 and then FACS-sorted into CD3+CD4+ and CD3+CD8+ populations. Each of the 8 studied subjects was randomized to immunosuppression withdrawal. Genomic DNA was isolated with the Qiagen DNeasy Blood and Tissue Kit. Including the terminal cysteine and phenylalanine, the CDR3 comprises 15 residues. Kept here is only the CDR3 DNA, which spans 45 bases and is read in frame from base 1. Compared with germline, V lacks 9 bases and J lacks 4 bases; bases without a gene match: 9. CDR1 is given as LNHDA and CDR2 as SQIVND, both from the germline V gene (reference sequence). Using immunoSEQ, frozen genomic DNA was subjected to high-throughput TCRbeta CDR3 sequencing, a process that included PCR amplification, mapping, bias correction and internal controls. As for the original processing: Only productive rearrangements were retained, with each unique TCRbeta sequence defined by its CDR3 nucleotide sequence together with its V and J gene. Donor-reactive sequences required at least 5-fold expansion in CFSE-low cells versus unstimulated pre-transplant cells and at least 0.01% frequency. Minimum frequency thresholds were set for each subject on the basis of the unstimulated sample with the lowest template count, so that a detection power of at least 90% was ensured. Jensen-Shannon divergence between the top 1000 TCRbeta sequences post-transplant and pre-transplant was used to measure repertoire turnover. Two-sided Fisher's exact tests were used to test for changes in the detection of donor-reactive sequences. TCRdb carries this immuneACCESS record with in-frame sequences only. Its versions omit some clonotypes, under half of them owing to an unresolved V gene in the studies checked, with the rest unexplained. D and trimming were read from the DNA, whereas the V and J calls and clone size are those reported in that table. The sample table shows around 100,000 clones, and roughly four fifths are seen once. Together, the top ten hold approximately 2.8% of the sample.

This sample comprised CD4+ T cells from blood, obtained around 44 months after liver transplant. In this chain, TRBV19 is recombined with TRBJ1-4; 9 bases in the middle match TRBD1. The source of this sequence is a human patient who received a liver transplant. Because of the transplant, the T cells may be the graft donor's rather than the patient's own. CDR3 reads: CASQDRGFNNEKLFF. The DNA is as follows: TGTGCCAGCCAGGACAGGGGATTCAATAATGAAAAACTGTTTTTT.